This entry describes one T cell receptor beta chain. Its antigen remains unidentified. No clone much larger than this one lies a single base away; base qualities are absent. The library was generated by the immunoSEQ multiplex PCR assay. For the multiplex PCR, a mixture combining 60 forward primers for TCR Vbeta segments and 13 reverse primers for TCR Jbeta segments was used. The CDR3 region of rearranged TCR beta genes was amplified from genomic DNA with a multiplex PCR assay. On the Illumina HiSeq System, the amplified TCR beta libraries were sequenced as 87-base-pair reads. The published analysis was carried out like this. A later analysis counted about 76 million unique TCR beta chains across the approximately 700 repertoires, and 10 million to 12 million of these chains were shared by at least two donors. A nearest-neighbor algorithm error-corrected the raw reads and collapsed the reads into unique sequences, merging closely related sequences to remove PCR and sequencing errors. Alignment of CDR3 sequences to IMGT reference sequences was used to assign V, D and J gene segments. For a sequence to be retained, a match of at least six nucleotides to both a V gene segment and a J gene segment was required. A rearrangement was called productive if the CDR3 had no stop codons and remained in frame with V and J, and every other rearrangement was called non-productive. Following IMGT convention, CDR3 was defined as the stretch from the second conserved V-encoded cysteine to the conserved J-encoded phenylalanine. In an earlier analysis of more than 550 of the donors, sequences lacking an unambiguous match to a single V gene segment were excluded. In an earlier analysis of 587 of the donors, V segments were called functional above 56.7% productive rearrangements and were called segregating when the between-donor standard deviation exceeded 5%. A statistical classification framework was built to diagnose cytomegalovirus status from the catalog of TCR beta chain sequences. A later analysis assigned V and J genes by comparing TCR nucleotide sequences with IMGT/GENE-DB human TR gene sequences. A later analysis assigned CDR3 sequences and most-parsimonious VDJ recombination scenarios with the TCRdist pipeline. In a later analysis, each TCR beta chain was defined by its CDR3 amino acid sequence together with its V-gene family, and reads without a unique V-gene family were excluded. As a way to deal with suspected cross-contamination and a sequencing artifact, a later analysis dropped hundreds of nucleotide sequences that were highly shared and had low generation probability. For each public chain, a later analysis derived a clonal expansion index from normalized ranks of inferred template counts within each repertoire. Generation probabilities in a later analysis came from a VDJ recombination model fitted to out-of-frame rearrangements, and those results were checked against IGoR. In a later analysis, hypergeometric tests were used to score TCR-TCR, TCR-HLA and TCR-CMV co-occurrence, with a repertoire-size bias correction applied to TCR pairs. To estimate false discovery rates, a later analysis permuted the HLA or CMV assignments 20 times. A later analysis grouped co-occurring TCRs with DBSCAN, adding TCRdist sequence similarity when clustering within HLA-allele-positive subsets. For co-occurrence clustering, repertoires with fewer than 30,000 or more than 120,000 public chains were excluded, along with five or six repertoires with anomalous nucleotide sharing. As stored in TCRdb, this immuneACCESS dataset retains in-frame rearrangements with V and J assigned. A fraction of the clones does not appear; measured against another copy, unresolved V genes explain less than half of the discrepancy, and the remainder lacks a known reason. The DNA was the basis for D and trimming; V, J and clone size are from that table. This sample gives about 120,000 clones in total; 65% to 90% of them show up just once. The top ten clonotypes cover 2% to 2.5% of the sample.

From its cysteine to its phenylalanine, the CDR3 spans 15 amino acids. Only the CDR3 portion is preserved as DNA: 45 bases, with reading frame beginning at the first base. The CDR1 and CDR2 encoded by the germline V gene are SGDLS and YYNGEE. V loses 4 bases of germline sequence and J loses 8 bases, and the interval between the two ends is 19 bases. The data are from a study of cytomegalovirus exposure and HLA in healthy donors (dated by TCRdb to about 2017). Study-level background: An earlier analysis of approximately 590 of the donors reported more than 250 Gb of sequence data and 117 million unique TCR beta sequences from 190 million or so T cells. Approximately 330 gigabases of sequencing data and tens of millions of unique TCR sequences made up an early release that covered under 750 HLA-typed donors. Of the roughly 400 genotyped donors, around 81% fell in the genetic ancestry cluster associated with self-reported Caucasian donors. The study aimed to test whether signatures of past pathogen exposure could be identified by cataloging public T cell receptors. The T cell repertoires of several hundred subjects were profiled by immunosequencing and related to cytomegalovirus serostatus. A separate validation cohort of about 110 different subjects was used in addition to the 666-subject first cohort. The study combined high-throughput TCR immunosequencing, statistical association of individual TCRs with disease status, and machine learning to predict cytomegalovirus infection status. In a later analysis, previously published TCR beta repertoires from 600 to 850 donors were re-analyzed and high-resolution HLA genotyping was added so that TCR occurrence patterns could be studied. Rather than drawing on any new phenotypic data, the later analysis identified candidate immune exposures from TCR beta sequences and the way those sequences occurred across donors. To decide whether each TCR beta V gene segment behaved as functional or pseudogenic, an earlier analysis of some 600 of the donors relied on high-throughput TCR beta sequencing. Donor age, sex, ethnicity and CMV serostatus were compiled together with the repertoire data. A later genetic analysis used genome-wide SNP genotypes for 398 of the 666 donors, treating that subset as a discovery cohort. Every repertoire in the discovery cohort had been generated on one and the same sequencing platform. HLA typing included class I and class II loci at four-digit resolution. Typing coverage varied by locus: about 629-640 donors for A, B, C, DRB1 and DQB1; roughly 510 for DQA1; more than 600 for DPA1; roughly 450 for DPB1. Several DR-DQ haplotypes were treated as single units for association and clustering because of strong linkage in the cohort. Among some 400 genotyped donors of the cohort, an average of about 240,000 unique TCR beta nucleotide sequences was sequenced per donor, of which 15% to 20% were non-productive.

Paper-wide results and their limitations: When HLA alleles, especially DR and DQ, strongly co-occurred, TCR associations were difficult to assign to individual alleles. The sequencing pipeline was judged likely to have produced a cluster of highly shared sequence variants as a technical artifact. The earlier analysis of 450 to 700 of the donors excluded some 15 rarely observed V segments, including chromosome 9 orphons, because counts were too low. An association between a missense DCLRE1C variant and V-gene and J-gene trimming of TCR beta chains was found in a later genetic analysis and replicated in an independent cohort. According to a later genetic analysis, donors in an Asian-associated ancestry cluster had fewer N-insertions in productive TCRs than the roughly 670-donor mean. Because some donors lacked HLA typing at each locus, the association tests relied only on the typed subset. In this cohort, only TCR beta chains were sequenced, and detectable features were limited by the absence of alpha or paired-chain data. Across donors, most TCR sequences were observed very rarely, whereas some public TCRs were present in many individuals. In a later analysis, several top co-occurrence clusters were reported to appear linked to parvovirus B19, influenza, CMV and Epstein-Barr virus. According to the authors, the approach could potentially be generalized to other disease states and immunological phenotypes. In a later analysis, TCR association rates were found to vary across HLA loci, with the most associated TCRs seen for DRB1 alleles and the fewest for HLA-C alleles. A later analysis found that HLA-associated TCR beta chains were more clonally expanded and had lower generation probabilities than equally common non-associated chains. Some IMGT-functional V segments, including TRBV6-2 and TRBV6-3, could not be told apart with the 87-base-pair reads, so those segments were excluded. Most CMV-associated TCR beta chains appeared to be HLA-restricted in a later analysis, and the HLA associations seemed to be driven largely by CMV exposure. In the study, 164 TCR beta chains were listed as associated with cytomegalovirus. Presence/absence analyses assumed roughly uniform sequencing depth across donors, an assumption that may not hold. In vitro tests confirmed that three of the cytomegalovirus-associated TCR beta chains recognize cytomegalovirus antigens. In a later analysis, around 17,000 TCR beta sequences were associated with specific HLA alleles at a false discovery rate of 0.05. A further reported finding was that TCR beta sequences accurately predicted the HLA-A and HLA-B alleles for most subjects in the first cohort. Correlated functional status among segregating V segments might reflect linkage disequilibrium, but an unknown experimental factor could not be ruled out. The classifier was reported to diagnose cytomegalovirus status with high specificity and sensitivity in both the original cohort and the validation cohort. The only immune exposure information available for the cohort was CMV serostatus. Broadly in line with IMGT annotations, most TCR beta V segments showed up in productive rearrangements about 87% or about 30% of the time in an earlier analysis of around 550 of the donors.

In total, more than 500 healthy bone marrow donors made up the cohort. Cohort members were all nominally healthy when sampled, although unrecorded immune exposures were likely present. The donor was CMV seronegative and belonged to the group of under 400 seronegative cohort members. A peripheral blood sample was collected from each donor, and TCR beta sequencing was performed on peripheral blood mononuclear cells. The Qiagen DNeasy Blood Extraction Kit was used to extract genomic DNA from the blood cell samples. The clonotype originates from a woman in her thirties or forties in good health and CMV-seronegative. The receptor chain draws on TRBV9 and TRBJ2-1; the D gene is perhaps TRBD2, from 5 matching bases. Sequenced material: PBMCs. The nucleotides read TGTGCCAGCAGCCCTCGAGAGAGGAGCGGCTATGAGCAGTTCTTC. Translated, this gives CASSPRERSGYEQFF.